This entry features one TCR beta chain sequence. The antigen remains unidentified. PCR used 60 Vbeta primers and 13 Jbeta primers. Assay used: immunoSEQ multiplex PCR; TCRdb lists only in-frame clones, some missing. The table lists about 210,000 clones, about three quarters of them singletons, with more than 0.45% in the top ten. Germline CDR1 MNHEY, CDR2 SVGAGI. The CDR3 sequence is 15 residues long. The junction had 8 bases not matched to a gene; V was cut back by 2 bases and J by 8 bases. This sample is part of a study of cytomegalovirus exposure and HLA in healthy donors. General study findings and limits: Later, TCR association rates were found to vary by HLA locus, highest for DRB1 and lowest for HLA-C.

The chain links TRBV6-5 to TRBJ1-1, with 10 bases aligning to TRBD1. Sequencing input: PBMCs. The sequence was collected from a boy under 18 in good health and CMV-seronegative. CDR3 sequence: CASSYHRQGAREAFF. DNA of the CDR3: TGTGCCAGCAGTTACCATAGACAGGGGGCGCGGGAAGCTTTCTTT.